The clone carrying this TCR beta chain was seen a few times. This entry belongs to a study of naive and memory T cell subsets. An equimolar mix of two oligonucleotides served as the beta constant-region primer for TRBC1 and TRBC2. Nested alpha and beta constant-region primers with the SP2 primer drove four PCR rounds on ligated cDNA. Using its own MiXCR run on the UMI-ligation and nested PCR reads, TCRdb lists one record per CDR3 protein. The table includes some 83,000 distinct CDR3 sequences, roughly 9.3% detected once. The CDR3 contains 15 residues. CDR1 and CDR2 (germline): MDHEN, SYDVKM. Trimming took off 5 bases at V and 4 bases at J, with 15 bases between the two ends.

Input material: naive CD8+ T cells from blood. The genes are TRBV28 and TRBJ2-1; the D gene is possibly TRBD2 (7 bases). The receptor was isolated from a human donor in good health. CDR3 protein: CASSPPAGAYNEQFF. The CDR3 nucleotides read TGTGCCAGCAGTCCCCCCGCGGGGGCTTACAATGAGCAGTTCTTC.